This T cell receptor (beta chain) was sequenced for a study of control samples from healthy donors and cancer patients. The assay was immunoSEQ multiplex PCR, and TCRdb's table has in-frame clones only and misses some. The data hold 100,000 to 150,000 clones, with under 95% observed a single time. The clonotype comes from a man between 18 and 35 years old in good health. What was sequenced was blood.

CDR3 sequence reads: CASSYDSVSNEKLFF. The DNA of the CDR3 is TGTGCCAGCAGCTATGACAGCGTCTCGAATGAAAAACTGTTTTTT. This rearrangement joins TRBV7-2 to TRBJ1-4; D might be TRBD1 (5 bases). V was clipped by 4 bases and J by 5 bases, with 14 bases between them. There are 15 residues in the CDR3. Germline-derived CDR1 and CDR2 are SGHTA and FQGNSA. The full variable domain, its missing parts supplied by reference TRBV7-2 and TRBJ1-4, is GAGVSQSPSNKVTEKGKDVELRCDPISGHTALYWYRQSLGQGLEFLIYFQGNSAPDKSGLPSDRFSAERTGGSVSTLTIQRTQQEDSAVYLCASSYDSVSNEKLFFGSGTQLSVL.